This is a list of T cell receptor beta chains from one sample in a study of blood T cell repertoires in COVID-19. Clones were sequenced by immunoSEQ multiplex PCR, and TCRdb holds only the in-frame ones, with some missing. The sample comprises fewer than 200,000 clones, approximately 74% of which are singletons, and less than 3% rests with the top ten. The sample was peripheral blood. Receptor source: a woman older than 75 with acute or convalescent COVID-19. Each CDR3 is given with its conserved first and last residue. The D gene is left open where the match is weak. Expanded clones are given a class, and other clones once, few, many or no size at all.

abundance: .
j_gene: TRBJ2-6
d_gene: .
v_gene: TRBV27
CDR3aa: CAAIFRDDGANVLTF
CDR3nt: TGTGCCGCAATATTCAGGGATGACGGGGCCAACGTCCTGACTTTC

abundance: .
j_gene: TRBJ2-1
d_gene: TRBD2
v_gene: TRBV6-2/TRBV6-3
CDR3aa: CASSYSASGRDYNEQFF
CDR3nt: TGTGCCAGCAGTTACTCGGCTAGCGGGAGGGATTACAATGAGCAGTTCTTC

abundance: .
j_gene: TRBJ2-2
d_gene: TRBD2
v_gene: TRBV4-2
CDR3aa: CASSQGGLAGVSGELFF
CDR3nt: TGTGCCAGCAGCCAAGGGGGACTAGCGGGAGTGTCCGGGGAGCTGTTTTTT

abundance: .
j_gene: TRBJ2-7
d_gene: .
v_gene: TRBV11-2
CDR3aa: CASSTTLEQYF
CDR3nt: TGTGCCAGCAGCACGACTCTCGAGCAGTACTTC

abundance: few
j_gene: TRBJ1-6
d_gene: .
v_gene: TRBV5-1
CDR3aa: CASSLGGGEHSPLHF
CDR3nt: TGCGCCAGCAGCTTGGGAGGGGGTGAGCATTCACCCCTCCACTTT

abundance: .
j_gene: TRBJ2-1
d_gene: .
v_gene: TRBV20-1
CDR3aa: CSASRGGGLPSEQFF
CDR3nt: TGCAGTGCTAGTCGGGGAGGGGGACTTCCTTCTGAGCAGTTCTTC

abundance: .
j_gene: TRBJ1-5
d_gene: TRBD1
v_gene: TRBV28
CDR3aa: CASSSDRGRAQPQHF
CDR3nt: TGTGCCAGCAGTTCGGACAGGGGGCGCGCTCAGCCCCAGCATTTT

abundance: .
j_gene: TRBJ2-5
d_gene: TRBD2
v_gene: TRBV18
CDR3aa: CASSGVSGRGETQYF
CDR3nt: TGTGCCAGCTCTGGAGTCAGCGGGAGGGGAGAGACCCAGTACTTC

abundance: .
j_gene: TRBJ1-5
d_gene: .
v_gene: TRBV6-2/TRBV6-3
CDR3aa: CASSDTGTSQPQHF
CDR3nt: TGTGCCAGCAGCGACACGGGGACTAGTCAGCCCCAGCATTTT

abundance: .
j_gene: TRBJ1-5
d_gene: TRBD1
v_gene: TRBV19
CDR3aa: CASVQAGQGNQPQHF
CDR3nt: TGTGCCAGTGTTCAAGCCGGACAGGGCAATCAGCCCCAGCATTTT

abundance: .
j_gene: TRBJ2-5
d_gene: TRBD2
v_gene: TRBV5-8
CDR3aa: CATRTSGIRGETQYF
CDR3nt: TGTGCCACCCGGACTAGCGGGATAAGAGGGGAGACCCAGTACTTC

abundance: .
j_gene: TRBJ2-5
d_gene: TRBD2
v_gene: TRBV27
CDR3aa: CASSLAGGTVRETQYF
CDR3nt: TGTGCCAGCAGCCTAGCGGGAGGTACGGTTCGGGAGACCCAGTACTTC

abundance: .
j_gene: TRBJ1-2
d_gene: TRBD1
v_gene: TRBV24-1
CDR3aa: CATSDSGQGGQGARGYTF
CDR3nt: TGTGCCACCAGTGATTCAGGTCAGGGAGGACAGGGGGCGCGTGGCTACACCTTC

abundance: .
j_gene: TRBJ2-1
d_gene: TRBD1
v_gene: TRBV5-1
CDR3aa: CASSRVISRGGGPQFF
CDR3nt: TGCGCCAGCAGTCGAGTTATTTCCAGAGGGGGCGGGCCCCAGTTCTTC

abundance: .
j_gene: TRBJ1-1
d_gene: .
v_gene: TRBV12-5
CDR3aa: CASGFQGHYNTEAFF
CDR3nt: TGTGCTAGTGGCTTCCAGGGACACTACAACACTGAAGCTTTCTTT